The 15 T cell receptor beta chains presented below share a single source sample, sequenced in a study of shared clonotypes between healthy human individuals. Generated by immunoSEQ multiplex PCR, the TCRdb table keeps only in-frame clones and is missing some. The table has roughly 2 million clones, over 85% seen once. The sample taken for sequencing was naive CD4+ T cells sorted from blood. Documented subset: CD45RA+ positively selected. The source of these receptors is a man aged 18 to 35 in good health.

The chain uses TRBV5-4 and TRBJ2-3; 7 nucleotides match TRBD2. The germline V gene has CDR1 SGHNT and CDR2 YYREEE (reference sequence). The CDR3 is 16 residues long. The junction had 11 bases not matched to a gene; V was cut back by 5 bases and J by 2 bases. This CDR3 is CASRNSLGTITDTQYF. As DNA, the CDR3 is TGTGCCAGCAGGAATTCTTTGGGGACTATCACAGATACGCAGTATTTT.

V usage is TRBV5-8 and J usage is TRBJ1-1; D not resolved. V was pared by 2 bases and J by 4 bases, with 15 bases between. Germline loops: CDR1 SGHTS, CDR2 YDEGEE. This CDR3 region has 15 residues. The CDR3 DNA is TGTGCCAGCAGCTTCGAAGGGTTAGAGGCCACTGAAGCTTTCTTT. Its translation is CASSFEGLEATEAFF.

V and J are TRBV7-2 and TRBJ1-5; D remains ambiguous. With 1 base removed from V and 3 bases from J, the gap between germline ends came to 4 bases. The CDR3 contains 13 residues. Germline V lookup: CDR1 SGHTA, CDR2 FQGNSA. In nucleotides, the CDR3 is TGTGCCAGCAGCTTAGTAGACAATCAGCCCCAGCATTTT. Protein: CASSLVDNQPQHF.

The chain links TRBV19 to TRBJ2-3; 9 bases line up with TRBD1. Germline V lookup: CDR1 LNHDA, CDR2 SQIVND (reference sequence). The CDR3 is 15 amino acids. The J segment lost 3 bases and the V segment lost 3 bases, leaving 4 bases of the junction unmatched. The CDR3 is CASSMAGQGTDTQYF. The CDR3 bases are TGTGCCAGTAGTATGGCGGGACAGGGAACAGATACGCAGTATTTT.

This clone was counted a single time. The chain is built from TRBV2 and TRBJ1-1; TRBD1 is a possible D gene (5 bases). V was shortened by 9 bases and J by 0 bases, with 11 bases between the two germline ends. Looked up from germline, CDR1 is SNHLY and CDR2 is FYNNEI. The CDR3 is made up of 13 amino acids. The CDR3 bases are TGTGCCAGAAAGACAGAAGTGAACACTGAAGCTTTCTTT. This encodes CARKTEVNTEAFF.

CDR3 sequence: CASSTSGRLGAFF. For the CDR3, the DNA is TGTGCCAGTAGTACCTCGGGCCGGCTGGGGGCTTTCTTT. The rearrangement uses TRBV19 and TRBJ1-1; D uncertain. The CDR3 loop spans 13 amino acids. Germline loops: CDR1 LNHDA, CDR2 SQIVND (reference sequence). V shed 4 bases and J shed 11 bases, with 17 bases lying between them. Based on the CDR3 plus reference TRBV19 and TRBJ1-1, the full variable domain is DGGITQSPKYLFRKEGQNVTLSCEQNLNHDAMYWYRQDPGQGLRLIYYSQIVNDFQKGDIAEGYSVSREKKESFPLTVTSAQKNPTAFYLCASSTSGRLGAFFGQGTRLTVV.

The CDR3 reads CSVDRSTGELFF. The CDR3 DNA sequence: TGCAGCGTTGATCGCAGCACCGGGGAGCTGTTTTTT. The J gene is TRBJ2-2, the V gene TRBV29-1, with D unclear. Between the trimmed V and J ends, which lost 3 bases and 4 bases, there was a span of 6 bases. The CDR3 is made up of 12 amino acids. The germline gives CDR1 SQVTM, CDR2 ANQGSEA.

V gene TRBV7-2 combines with J gene TRBJ2-4; either TRBD1 or TRBD2 may fit D (5 bases each). V lost 8 bases and J 0 bases, leaving 14 bases between the germline ends. In germline, CDR1 is SGHTA, CDR2 FQGNSA. The CDR3 totals 15 residues. CDR3 region: CASSFSGTAKNIQYF. CDR3 in DNA: TGTGCCAGCTCCTTCTCCGGGACAGCCAAAAACATTCAGTACTTC.

This chain uses TRBV29-1 with TRBJ2-1; 10 bases fit TRBD2. The junction had 11 bases not matched to a gene; V was cut back by 7 bases and J by 8 bases. CDR1 SQVTM and CDR2 ANQGSEA come from the germline V gene. The CDR3 runs to 14 residues. For the CDR3, the DNA is TGCAGCGGGACCCCTAGCGGGAGTATGGATGAGCAGTTCTTC. It codes for CSGTPSGSMDEQFF.

Concerning this clone: This may arise from a read error, as a much more abundant clone is one base away. The V and J genes are TRBV29-1 and TRBJ1-1; no firm D call. CDR3 length: 12 residues. Germline CDR1 and CDR2: SQVTM and ANQGSEA. The CDR3 region has the DNA TGCAGCGTGTCCGACGGGAACACTGGAGCTTTCTTT. Protein: CSVSDGNTGAFF.

J is TRBJ2-7 and V is TRBV30; D might be TRBD2 (5 bases). Trimming stripped 2 bases from V and 4 bases from J, with 27 bases between. There are 18 residues in the CDR3. Germline CDR1 reads GTSNPN; CDR2 reads SVGIG (reference sequence). CDR3 bases: TGTGCCTGGAGTTATTCAGCGTGGCGTAAGGACGGGATTTACGAGCAGTACTTC. It codes for CAWSYSAWRKDGIYEQYF.

This chain links TRBV30 with TRBJ2-1, with TRBD2 matching over 9 bases. In germline, CDR1 is GTSNPN, CDR2 SVGIG (reference sequence). V trimming: 0 bases; J trimming: 8 bases; junction bases outside the gene matches: 8. The CDR3 runs to 15 residues. CDR3: CAWSVLRGGMDEQFF. In nucleotides, the CDR3 is TGTGCCTGGAGTGTTTTGCGGGGGGGCATGGATGAGCAGTTCTTC.

The V gene is TRBV15, the J gene TRBJ2-7, with D maybe TRBD1 (6 bases). The CDR3 extends over 14 amino acids. V lost 0 bases and J lost 2, with 8 bases in between. The germline gives CDR1 LNHNV, CDR2 YYDKDF (reference sequence). CDR3 sequence: CATSRDWGPYEQYF. DNA for the CDR3: TGTGCCACCAGCAGAGATTGGGGGCCCTACGAGCAGTACTTC.

This clone was detected only a few times. This rearrangement joins TRBV2 to TRBJ2-6; D is uncertain. Germline lookup yields CDR1 SNHLY and CDR2 FYNNEI. Trimming took off 2 bases at V and 3 bases at J, with 14 bases between the two ends. CDR3 length: 17 amino acids. CDR3 DNA sequence: TGTGCCAGCAGTGAAATGGCAGGACCTGGTGGGGCCAACGTCCTGACTTTC. It translates to CASSEMAGPGGANVLTF.

About this clone itself: Other DNA sequences in the sample encode the same CDR3. The chain is built from TRBV5-1 and TRBJ1-2; D gene ambiguous. Per germline, CDR1 SGHRS and CDR2 YFSETQ. The CDR3 is 12 amino acids. Trimming removed 0 bases from V and 3 bases from J, with 3 bases in between. CDR3 amino acids: CASSLDDYGYTF. The CDR3 DNA sequence: TGCGCCAGCAGCTTGGATGACTATGGCTACACCTTC.